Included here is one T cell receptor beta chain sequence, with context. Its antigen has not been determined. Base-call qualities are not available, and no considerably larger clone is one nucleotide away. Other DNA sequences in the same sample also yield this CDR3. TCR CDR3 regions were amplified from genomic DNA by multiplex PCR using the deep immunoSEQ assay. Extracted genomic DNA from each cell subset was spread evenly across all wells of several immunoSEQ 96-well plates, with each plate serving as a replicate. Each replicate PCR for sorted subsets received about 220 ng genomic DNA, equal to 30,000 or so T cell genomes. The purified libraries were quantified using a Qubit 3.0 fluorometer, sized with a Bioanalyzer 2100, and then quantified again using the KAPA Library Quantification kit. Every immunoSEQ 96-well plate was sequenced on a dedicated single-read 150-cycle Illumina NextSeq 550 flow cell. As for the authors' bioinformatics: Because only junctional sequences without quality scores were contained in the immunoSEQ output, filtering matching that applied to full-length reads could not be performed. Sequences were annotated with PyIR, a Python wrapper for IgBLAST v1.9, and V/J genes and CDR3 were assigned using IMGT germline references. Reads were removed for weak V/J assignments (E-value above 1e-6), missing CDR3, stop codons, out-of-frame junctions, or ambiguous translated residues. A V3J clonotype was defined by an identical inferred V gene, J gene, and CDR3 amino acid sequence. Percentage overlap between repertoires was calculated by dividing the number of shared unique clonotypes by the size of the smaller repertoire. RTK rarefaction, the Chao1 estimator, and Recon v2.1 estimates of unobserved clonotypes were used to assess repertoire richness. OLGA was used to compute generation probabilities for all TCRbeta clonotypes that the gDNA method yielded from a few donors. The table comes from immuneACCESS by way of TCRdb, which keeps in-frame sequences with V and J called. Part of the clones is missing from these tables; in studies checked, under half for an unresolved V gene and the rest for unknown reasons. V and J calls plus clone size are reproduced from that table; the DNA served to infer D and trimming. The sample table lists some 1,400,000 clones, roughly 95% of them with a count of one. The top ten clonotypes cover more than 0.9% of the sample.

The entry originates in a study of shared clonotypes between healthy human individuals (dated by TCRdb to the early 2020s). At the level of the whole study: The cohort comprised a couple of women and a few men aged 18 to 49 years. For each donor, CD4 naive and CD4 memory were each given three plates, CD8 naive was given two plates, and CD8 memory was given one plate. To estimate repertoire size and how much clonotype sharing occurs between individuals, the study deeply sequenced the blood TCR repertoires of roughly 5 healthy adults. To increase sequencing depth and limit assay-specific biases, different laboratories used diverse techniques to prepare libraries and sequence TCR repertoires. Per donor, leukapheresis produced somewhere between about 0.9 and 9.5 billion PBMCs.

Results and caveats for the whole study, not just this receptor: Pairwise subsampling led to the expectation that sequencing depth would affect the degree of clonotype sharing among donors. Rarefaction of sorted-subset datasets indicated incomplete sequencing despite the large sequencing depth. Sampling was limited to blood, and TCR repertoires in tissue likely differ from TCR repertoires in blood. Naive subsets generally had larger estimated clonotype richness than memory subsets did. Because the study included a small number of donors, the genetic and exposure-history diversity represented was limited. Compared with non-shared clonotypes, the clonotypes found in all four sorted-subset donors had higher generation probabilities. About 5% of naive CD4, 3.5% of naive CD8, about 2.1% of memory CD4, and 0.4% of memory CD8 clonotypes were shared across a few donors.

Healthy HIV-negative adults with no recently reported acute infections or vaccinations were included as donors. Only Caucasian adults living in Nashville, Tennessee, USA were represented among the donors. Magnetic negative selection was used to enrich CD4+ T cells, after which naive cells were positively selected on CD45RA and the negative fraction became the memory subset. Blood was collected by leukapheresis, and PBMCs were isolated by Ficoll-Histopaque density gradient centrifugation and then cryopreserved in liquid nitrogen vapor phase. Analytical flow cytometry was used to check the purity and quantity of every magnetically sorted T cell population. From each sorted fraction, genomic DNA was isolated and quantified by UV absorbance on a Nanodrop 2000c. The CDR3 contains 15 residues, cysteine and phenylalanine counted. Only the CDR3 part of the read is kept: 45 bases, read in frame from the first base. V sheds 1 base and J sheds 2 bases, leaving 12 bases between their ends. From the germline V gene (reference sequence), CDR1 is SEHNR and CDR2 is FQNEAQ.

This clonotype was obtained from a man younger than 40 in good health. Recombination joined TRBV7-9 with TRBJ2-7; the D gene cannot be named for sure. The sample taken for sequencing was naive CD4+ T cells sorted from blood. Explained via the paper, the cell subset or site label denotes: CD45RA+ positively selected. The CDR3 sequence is CASSLGDRAPYEQYF. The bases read TGTGCCAGCAGCTTAGGTGACCGGGCCCCCTACGAGCAGTACTTC.